The 10 T cell receptor beta chains presented below share a single source sample, sequenced in a study of cytomegalovirus exposure and HLA in healthy donors. PCR involved 60 Vbeta and 13 Jbeta primers. TCRdb's copy holds only in-frame clones and misses some; the assay was immunoSEQ multiplex PCR. Here the sample spans 130,000 or so clones, 75% to 90% being singletons. Sequenced sample: PBMCs. The receptors come from a middle-aged man in good health and CMV-seronegative.

J is TRBJ2-1 and V is TRBV5-1, with TRBD2 matching 12 bases. The CDR3 has 17 residues. Germline CDR1 and CDR2: SGHRS and YFSETQ. Germline trimming cut 5 bases from V and 4 bases from J; bases unmatched to any gene: 10. The CDR3 protein is CASRRRTSGVVYNEQFF. CDR3 DNA: TGCGCCAGCAGGAGGCGGACTAGCGGGGTTGTGTACAATGAGCAGTTCTTC.

The table lists this clone with a few counts. The V and J genes are TRBV19 and TRBJ1-2; possible D gene TRBD1, 5 bases. Germline values: CDR1 LNHDA, CDR2 SQIVND (reference sequence). With 3 bases removed from V and 4 bases from J, the gap between germline ends came to 15 bases. This CDR3 has 15 amino acids. In DNA form, the CDR3 reads TGTGCCAGTAGTATCGGGCAGAGCGGGACCTATGGCTACACCTTC. Its protein product is CASSIGQSGTYGYTF.

J is TRBJ2-7 and V is TRBV5-1; TRBD1 agrees at 10 bases. CDR3 length equals 14 residues. Germline trimming cut 2 bases from V and 4 bases from J; bases unmatched to any gene: 3. CDR1 is SGHRS, CDR2 YFSETQ, per germline. The CDR3 DNA follows: TGCGCCAGCAGCTTTGGGGGACAGGGGTACGAGCAGTACTTC. Its protein product is CASSFGGQGYEQYF.

The chain recombines TRBV5-1 with TRBJ2-7; 10 bases map to TRBD2. The CDR3 runs 15 residues. V shed 1 base, J shed 11 bases, and the junction held 12 bases outside the gene matches. The germline V gene encodes CDR1 SGHRS and CDR2 YFSETQ. CDR3 amino acids: CASSLSQILAGAKYF. The CDR3 coding sequence is TGCGCCAGCAGCTTGAGTCAAATCCTAGCGGGAGCGAAGTACTTC.

The gene calls are TRBV6-4 and TRBJ2-5; possible D gene TRBD2, 7 bases. Trimming removed 4 bases at V and 2 bases at J, with 20 bases between. Germline CDR1 is MRHNA and CDR2 is SNTAGT. This CDR3 comprises 17 residues. The CDR3 coding sequence is TGTGCCAGCAGTGGCCACCGGGGGGCCACTTTACAAGAGACCCAGTACTTC. Its translation is CASSGHRGATLQETQYF.

The gene calls are TRBV7-2 and TRBJ1-4; D perhaps matches TRBD1 (6 bases). Germline CDR1 is SGHTA and CDR2 is FQGNSA. The length of the CDR3 is 15 residues. Between the trimmed V and J ends, which lost 1 base and 2 bases, there was a span of 8 bases. CDR3 DNA sequence: TGTGCCAGCAGCTTAGTTGGGGGCACTAATGAAAAACTGTTTTTT. Its translation: CASSLVGGTNEKLFF.

The chain joins TRBV5-4 to TRBJ2-7; no firm D call. CDR1 is SGHNT and CDR2 is YYREEE in the germline V gene (reference sequence). The CDR3 covers 14 residues. V lost 2 bases and J 2 bases, leaving 11 bases between the germline ends. The CDR3 loop is CASSLKRGAYEQYF. CDR3 in DNA: TGTGCCAGCAGCTTAAAGCGAGGAGCCTACGAGCAGTACTTC.

J is TRBJ1-5 and V is TRBV18; TRBD1 is a possible D gene (5 bases). CDR3 length: 14 residues. Between the trimmed V and J ends, which lost 3 bases and 3 bases, there was a span of 9 bases. CDR1 and CDR2 (germline): KGHSH, LQKENI. The CDR3 here is CASSPSDTNQPQHF. The CDR3 DNA is TGTGCCAGCTCACCCTCGGACACCAATCAGCCCCAGCATTTT. The whole variable domain, filled in from reference TRBV18 and TRBJ1-5, reads NAGVMQNPRHLVRRRGQEARLRCSPMKGHSHVYWYRQLPEEGLKFMVYLQKENIIDESGMPKERFSAEFPKEGPSILRIQQVVRGDSAAYFCASSPSDTNQPQHFGDGTRLSIL.

The V call is TRBV7-3, the J call TRBJ1-1; D gene unclear. The V end was cut by 4 bases, the J end by 4 bases, with 13 bases between. The germline V gene encodes CDR1 SGHTA and CDR2 FQGTGA. The CDR3 covers 14 residues. The CDR3 region has the DNA TGTGCCAGCAGCTCCGACCCCGGGTCCACTGAAGCTTTCTTT. Protein sequence: CASSSDPGSTEAFF.

The chain is built from TRBV5-1 and TRBJ1-1; tentatively, D is TRBD1 (5 bases). This CDR3 has 13 amino acids. Germline V gene lookup returns CDR1 SGHRS and CDR2 YFSETQ. V lost 5 bases, J lost 1 base, and 9 bases lay in between. CDR3 sequence: CASRYDRNTEAFF. The CDR3 DNA is TGCGCCAGCAGATATGACAGGAACACTGAAGCTTTCTTT.